The 25 T cell receptor beta chains presented below share a single source sample, sequenced in a study of response to subunit inactivated influenza vaccine. TCRdb reanalysed the RT-PCR reads using MiXCR and keeps one entry per CDR3 protein. The table has hundreds of thousands of distinct CDR3 sequences, roughly 10% seen once; the top ten hold 11%. These same records also appear under a second study, on T cells expressing NK-cell markers. From that report: TCR beta cDNA was made by 5'RACE template switching with UMIs.

The source was PBMCs from blood, collected on the day of vaccination. The receptors were sampled from a man aged 45 to 65 who received an inactivated influenza vaccine.

The chain carries TRBV4-2 and TRBJ2-4; D may be TRBD2 (6 bases). This CDR3 contains 13 residues. Germline V gene lookup returns CDR1 LGHNA and CDR2 YNFKEQ. V dropped 3 bases and J dropped 5 bases, with 8 bases sitting between them. The CDR3 sequence: CASSQTGENIQYF. The CDR3 nucleotides read TGTGCCAGCAGCCAGACGGGGGAAAACATTCAGTACTTC.

This clonotype was seen ten or more times. The chain carries TRBV5-1 and TRBJ1-2, with no clear D. Trimming cost V 4 bases and J 0 bases, with 13 bases left between them. The CDR3 runs 15 residues. The germline gives CDR1 SGHRS, CDR2 YFSETQ. The DNA of the CDR3 is TGCGCCAGCAGCCAGGACGGAGCCGCTAACTATGGCTACACCTTC. Translated, it gives CASSQDGAANYGYTF.

This clonotype has just a few counts. V is TRBV12-3 or TRBV12-4 and J is TRBJ1-5, with D perhaps TRBD1 (6 bases). The CDR3 is 14 amino acids. V was clipped by 3 bases and J by 8 bases, with 14 bases between them. CDR3 coding DNA: TGTGCCAGCAGTTTCGCGGGGGCTAAAGAGCCCCAGCATTTT. This gives the protein CASSFAGAKEPQHF.

This clonotype occurred a few times. The chain is built from TRBV15 and TRBJ2-1, with 8 nucleotides matching TRBD1. The V gene's germline CDR1 is LNHNV and CDR2 YYDKDF (reference sequence). The CDR3 is 15 amino acids. The J segment lost 7 bases and the V segment lost 1 base, leaving 6 bases of the junction unmatched. The CDR3, as DNA: TGTGCCACCAGCAGAGCAAGGGACAGGTTAAATGAGCAGTTCTTC. Protein product: CATSRARDRLNEQFF.

This clonotype was recorded at least ten times. The rearrangement links TRBV5-1 to TRBJ2-2, with 13 bases matching TRBD2. This CDR3 has 18 amino acids. Germline V lookup: CDR1 SGHRS, CDR2 YFSETQ. The V and J ends lost 3 bases and 4 bases, in that order; junction bases with no gene match: 9. CDR3 loop: CASSYSRLAGGVTGELFF. The DNA for the CDR3 is TGCGCCAGCAGCTATAGTAGACTAGCGGGAGGAGTCACCGGGGAGCTGTTTTTT.

V is TRBV19 and J is TRBJ1-2, with TRBD1 as a possible D gene (5 bases). V was cut by 4 bases and J by 4 bases, with 16 bases left in between. Per germline, CDR1 LNHDA and CDR2 SQIVND (reference sequence). The CDR3 contains 15 residues. This chain's CDR3 is CASSSTRDSSYGYTF. In nucleotides, the CDR3 is TGTGCCAGTAGTAGCACGAGGGACTCGAGCTATGGCTACACCTTC.

The gene calls are TRBV14 and TRBJ2-7, with TRBD2 identical over 8 bases. Germline CDR1 and CDR2: SGHDN and FVKESK. The V and J ends lost 4 bases and 0 bases, in that order; junction bases with no gene match: 8. The CDR3 totals 16 residues. This chain's CDR3 is CASSPIGGRSSYEQYF. CDR3 DNA: TGTGCCAGCAGCCCTATAGGCGGGAGGTCCTCCTACGAGCAGTACTTC.

V and J are TRBV12-3 or TRBV12-4 and TRBJ2-6, with 8 bases fitting TRBD1. V trimming: 5 bases; J trimming: 2 bases; junction bases outside the gene matches: 2. The CDR3 is 15 amino acids. The DNA of the CDR3 is TGTGCCAGCAGTCGGACAGGGCCTGGGGCCAACGTCCTGACTTTC. This codes for CASSRTGPGANVLTF.

The CDR3 sequence: CASSFPRRSSYEQYF. DNA for the CDR3: TGTGCCAGCAGCTTCCCCCGGAGGAGCTCCTACGAGCAGTACTTC. The chain links TRBV5-6 to TRBJ2-7; D might be TRBD2 (5 bases). V was cut by 2 bases and J by 0 bases, with 12 bases left in between. The length of the CDR3 is 15 residues. CDR1 is SGHDT, CDR2 YYEEEE, per germline.

V usage is TRBV24-1 and J usage is TRBJ1-5; D gene unclear. Germline V CDR1 and CDR2: KGHDR, SFDVKD. Trimming cost V 0 bases and J 1 base, with 3 bases left between them. This CDR3 spans 14 amino acids. The CDR3 DNA follows: TGTGCCACCAGTGATTTGAGCAGCAATCAGCCCCAGCATTTT. This translates into CATSDLSSNQPQHF.

This clonotype turned up a few times. The V gene is TRBV12-3 or TRBV12-4, the J gene TRBJ1-5, with D possibly matching TRBD1 (5 bases). The V end lost 4 bases, the J end lost 1 base, and 11 bases lay between the germline ends. The CDR3 length is 15 residues. The CDR3, as DNA: TGTGCCAGCAGTTCCACAGGCAGGAGCAATCAGCCCCAGCATTTT. Translation: CASSSTGRSNQPQHF.

The genes are TRBV5-6 and TRBJ2-2; possibly TRBD1 for D (5 bases). V was clipped by 4 bases and J by 3 bases, with 16 bases between them. The CDR3 has 16 amino acids. CDR1 and CDR2 from the germline V gene are SGHDT and YYEEEE. CDR3 loop: CASSTGVRSHTGELFF. The DNA for the CDR3 is TGTGCCAGCAGCACAGGAGTCAGGTCCCACACCGGGGAGCTGTTTTTT.

This clonotype was observed a few times. This sequence joins TRBV15 and TRBJ2-1, with a possible D match to TRBD1 (6 bases). Germline CDR1 LNHNV, CDR2 YYDKDF (reference sequence). Trimming left V 0 bases short and J 12 bases short, with 24 bases between. The length of the CDR3 is 17 residues. CDR3 DNA sequence: TGTGCCACCAGCAGAGATCCGGGACATGGGTCAATGCTCGGGCAGTTCTTC. Encoded protein: CATSRDPGHGSMLGQFF.

This rearrangement joins TRBV2 to TRBJ1-2, with D hard to call. V shed 0 bases and J shed 4 bases, with 3 bases lying between them. Germline lookup yields CDR1 SNHLY and CDR2 FYNNEI. The CDR3 sequence is 12 residues long. CDR3 residues: CASSEASYGYTF. The CDR3 nucleotides read TGTGCCAGCAGTGAAGCAAGCTATGGCTACACCTTC.

This clonotype was counted between two and nine times. V gene TRBV21-1 combines with J gene TRBJ2-5; TRBD1, the D gene given by the table, was not confirmed from the DNA. TRBV21-1 is a pseudogene. This CDR3 is built from 17 residues. The CDR3 sequence is CASSKYLGAQRQETQYF. The DNA of the CDR3 is TGTGCCAGCAGCAAATACCTTGGGGCACAGAGACAAGAGACCCAGTACTTC.

This clonotype was recorded many times. The chain links TRBV12-3 or TRBV12-4 to TRBJ2-7; perhaps TRBD1 as D (5 bases). The CDR3 contains 13 residues. Trimming stripped 4 bases from V and 2 bases from J, with 9 bases between. CDR3 residues: CASSYRITYEQYF. DNA for the CDR3: TGTGCCAGCAGTTACAGGATTACCTACGAGCAGTACTTC.

V and J are TRBV20-1 and TRBJ2-3, with 7 bases that match TRBD2. The CDR3 loop spans 17 amino acids. V was clipped by 0 bases and J by 2 bases; unmatched bases: 11. Germline CDR1 DFQATT, CDR2 SNEGSKA (reference sequence). The CDR3 DNA is TGCAGTGCTAGAGATCATGAATGGGGGGGGGACACAGATACGCAGTATTTT. Its protein is CSARDHEWGGDTDTQYF.

The DNA for the CDR3 is TGTGCCAGCAGCTGGGACGGTCCATTAGGCAAACTGTTTTTT. As protein: CASSWDGPLGKLFF. The V call is TRBV7-2, the J call TRBJ1-4; a weak D match, TRBD1 (5 bases). Trimming pared 4 bases from V and 11 bases from J, leaving 17 bases between. Germline V lookup: CDR1 SGHTA, CDR2 FQGNSA. This CDR3 is built from 14 residues.

This sequence joins TRBV20-1 and TRBJ2-3; D may be TRBD1 or TRBD2 (5 bases each). The CDR3 extends over 15 amino acids. Between the trimmed V and J ends, which lost 4 bases and 0 bases, there was a span of 14 bases. CDR1 and CDR2 from the germline V gene are DFQATT and SNEGSKA (reference sequence). As DNA, the CDR3 is TGCAGTGCTATCGGGACGGGGTTTAGCACAGATACGCAGTATTTT. Its protein is CSAIGTGFSTDTQYF.

This clonotype was observed a few times. The chain has TRBV11-3 and TRBJ2-2; D remains unclear. The CDR3 extends over 12 amino acids. Looked up from germline, CDR1 is SGHNT and CDR2 is YENEEA. V lost 2 bases and J lost 7, with 5 bases in between. CDR3 sequence: CASSLTFGELFF. The CDR3 coding sequence is TGTGCCAGCAGCTTAACTTTCGGGGAGCTGTTTTTT. The whole variable domain, remainder taken from reference TRBV11-3 and TRBJ2-2, is EAGVVQSPRYKIIEKKQPVAFWCNPISGHNTLYWYLQNLGQGPELLIRYENEEAVDDSQLPKDRFSAERLKGVDSTLKIQPAELGDSAVYLCASSLTFGELFFGEGSRLTVL.

The rearrangement links TRBV20-1 to TRBJ2-3, with 15 bases aligning to TRBD2. The J segment lost 4 bases and the V segment lost 5 bases, leaving 4 bases of the junction unmatched. The germline V gene has CDR1 DFQATT and CDR2 SNEGSKA (reference sequence). The CDR3 extends over 15 amino acids. CDR3 amino acids: CSAEGLAGGADTQYF. The CDR3 DNA is TGCAGTGCTGAGGGACTAGCGGGAGGAGCAGATACGCAGTATTTT.

There are a few counts of this clonotype. J is TRBJ2-5 and V is TRBV11-1; D is undetermined. This CDR3 comprises 13 residues. Germline loops: CDR1 SGHAT, CDR2 FQDESV (reference sequence). V was clipped by 6 bases and J by 3 bases, with 11 bases between them. The CDR3 DNA reads as TGTGCCAGCAGGGGGTTTGAAGAAGAGACCCAGTACTTC. It specifies CASRGFEEETQYF.

The chain carries TRBV10-2 and TRBJ1-1; maybe TRBD1 (5 bases). The CDR3 has 13 amino acids. V lost 10 bases, J lost 2 bases, and 14 bases lay in between. The germline gives CDR1 WSHSY, CDR2 SAAADI. CDR3 DNA sequence: TGCGCCACCGGGGGTGTGGGAAACACTGAAGCTTTCTTT. Protein product: CATGGVGNTEAFF.

In its sample, this clonotype was seen a few times. The rearrangement links TRBV7-2 to TRBJ1-1; no reliable D call. Looked up from germline, CDR1 is SGHTA and CDR2 is FQGNSA. The CDR3 runs to 13 residues. Trimming removed 4 bases at V and 3 bases at J, with 9 bases between. CDR3 DNA sequence: TGTGCCAGCAGCTCGAAGATATACACTGAAGCTTTCTTT. Protein product: CASSSKIYTEAFF.

A few counts support this clonotype. The chain links TRBV10-3 to TRBJ2-5; D assignment may be TRBD1 or TRBD2 (6 bases each). The CDR3 extends over 15 amino acids. Germline V gene lookup returns CDR1 ENHRY and CDR2 SYGVKD. The V and J ends lost 8 bases and 1 base respectively, with 17 bases between them. The CDR3 reads CAIGRGYRVQETQYF. For the CDR3, the DNA is TGTGCCATCGGGCGGGGTTACAGGGTCCAAGAGACCCAGTACTTC.